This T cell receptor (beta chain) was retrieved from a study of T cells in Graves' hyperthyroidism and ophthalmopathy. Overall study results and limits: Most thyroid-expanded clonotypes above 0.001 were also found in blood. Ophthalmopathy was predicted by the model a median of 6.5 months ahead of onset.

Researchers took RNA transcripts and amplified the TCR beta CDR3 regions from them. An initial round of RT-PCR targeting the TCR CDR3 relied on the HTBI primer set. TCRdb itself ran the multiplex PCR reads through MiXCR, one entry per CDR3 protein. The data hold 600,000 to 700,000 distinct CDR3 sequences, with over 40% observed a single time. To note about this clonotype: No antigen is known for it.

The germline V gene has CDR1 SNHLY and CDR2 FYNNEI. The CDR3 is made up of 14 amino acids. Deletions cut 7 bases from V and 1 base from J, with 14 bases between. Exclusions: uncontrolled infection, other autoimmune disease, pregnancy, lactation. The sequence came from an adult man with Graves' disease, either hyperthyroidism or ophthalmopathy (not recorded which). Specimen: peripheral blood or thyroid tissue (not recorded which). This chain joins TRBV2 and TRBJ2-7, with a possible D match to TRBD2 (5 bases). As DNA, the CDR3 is TGTGCCAGCACCCGGGAACTGTTATCCTACGAGCAGTACTTC. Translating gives CASTRELLSYEQYF.